These 25 T cell receptor beta chains came from one sample sequenced in a study of shared clonotypes between healthy human individuals (dated by TCRdb to 2020 to 2022). The library was prepared using the immunoSEQ multiplex PCR assay. TCRdb re-hosts the immuneACCESS table, in-frame sequences only. Its copies lack some clones; in the studies checked, an unresolved V gene accounts for under half of them, and the cause for the rest is not known. The sample table lists about 680,000 clones, about two thirds of them with a count of one. Approximately 2% of the sample comes from the top ten. Sample: memory CD4+ T cells sorted from blood. The sample's cell subset or site label is to be understood as: CD45RA-negative fraction. The receptors originated from a woman aged 25 to 39 in good health.

V is TRBV5-6 and J is TRBJ2-3; D might be TRBD1 (6 bases). Between the trimmed V and J ends, which lost 4 bases and 4 bases, there was a span of 13 bases. The germline CDR1 and CDR2 sequences are SGHDT and YYEEEE. The CDR3 runs 14 residues. This CDR3 reads CASSHRVGADTQYF. The CDR3 nucleotides are TGTGCCAGCAGCCACAGGGTTGGGGCAGATACGCAGTATTTT.

Note on this clone: The same CDR3 also results from other DNA sequences found in this sample. This chain joins TRBV19 and TRBJ2-1, with TRBD2 identical over 13 bases. This CDR3 contains 13 residues. Trimming took 9 bases from V and 6 from J; bases not matched to a gene: 2. Germline V gene data show CDR1 as LNHDA and CDR2 as SQIVND (reference sequence). The CDR3 DNA reads as TGTGCCAGCAGACTAGCGGGAGGCAATGAGCAGTTCTTC. Translated: CASRLAGGNEQFF.

The chain uses TRBV6-1 and TRBJ1-3; no reliable D call. The germline gives CDR1 MNHNS, CDR2 SASEGT. V was shortened by 4 bases and J by 0 bases, with 4 bases between the two germline ends. CDR3 length equals 13 residues. This CDR3 is CASSGSSGNTIYF. CDR3 nucleotide sequence: TGTGCCAGCAGTGGGAGCTCTGGAAACACCATATATTTT.

The chain has TRBV5-1 and TRBJ2-7, with TRBD2 identical over 11 bases. The V gene end was trimmed by 4 bases and the J gene end by 9 bases; junction bases not matched to a gene: 6. This CDR3 contains 13 residues. Germline CDR1 reads SGHRS; CDR2 reads YFSETQ. CDR3 sequence (DNA): TGCGCCAGCAGCCTGACTAGCGGGGTCGTGCAGTACTTC. Translation: CASSLTSGVVQYF.

The CDR3 bases are TGTGCCAGCAGTGAATATCCGAATGGGGGCGAGCAGTACTTC. Translated, it gives CASSEYPNGGEQYF. The chain links TRBV6-1 to TRBJ2-7; either TRBD1 or TRBD2 may supply D (5 bases each). Germline loops: CDR1 MNHNS, CDR2 SASEGT. This CDR3 is 14 amino acids long. V was cut by 2 bases and J by 6 bases, with 14 bases left in between.

This clone was seen many times. This chain links TRBV19 with TRBJ2-7; TRBD1 aligns across 8 bases. The CDR3 totals 15 residues. V lost 1 base, J lost 2 bases, and 4 bases stayed unmatched. CDR1 is LNHDA, CDR2 SQIVND, per germline (reference sequence). The CDR3 spells CASSIGDRGTYEQYF. The CDR3 nucleotides are TGTGCCAGTAGTATAGGAGACAGGGGAACCTACGAGCAGTACTTC.

This chain joins TRBV28 and TRBJ2-3, with TRBD1 as a possible D gene (5 bases). V dropped 5 bases and J dropped 4 bases, with 13 bases sitting between them. The CDR3 runs to 14 residues. Germline V lookup: CDR1 MDHEN, CDR2 SYDVKM. DNA for the CDR3: TGTGCCAGCAGTACCGTATCAGGGTCAGATACGCAGTATTTT. It yields the protein CASSTVSGSDTQYF.

The J gene is TRBJ2-1, the V gene TRBV18; D is possibly TRBD1 or TRBD2 (5 bases each). V was clipped by 2 bases and J by 8 bases, with 10 bases between them. Germline CDR1 reads KGHSH; CDR2 reads LQKENI. This CDR3 is 13 amino acids long. In nucleotides, the CDR3 is TGTGCCAGCTCACCATCACTAGGGGATGAGCAGTTCTTC. This sequence encodes CASSPSLGDEQFF.

Ten or more counts support this clone. The chain couples TRBV28 to TRBJ1-2, with D tentatively TRBD1 (5 bases). Germline assignment: CDR1 MDHEN and CDR2 SYDVKM. V dropped 5 bases and J dropped 2 bases, with 15 bases sitting between them. There are 15 residues in the CDR3. CDR3 residues: CASSPTGPINYGYTF. The CDR3 DNA is TGTGCCAGCAGTCCCACGGGACCGATAAACTATGGCTACACCTTC.

The chain recombines TRBV28 with TRBJ1-2; 9 nucleotides align to TRBD1. Germline V gene data show CDR1 as MDHEN and CDR2 as SYDVKM. This CDR3 has 17 amino acids. The trim removed 3 bases at V and 4 bases at J, leaving 12 bases unmatched. In nucleotides, the CDR3 is TGTGCCAGCAGTTTTTGGGACAGGGAAAAGGGCAGCTATGGCTACACCTTC. Translation: CASSFWDREKGSYGYTF.

The chain carries TRBV7-3 and TRBJ2-1; 10 bases are shared with TRBD2. Germline V lookup: CDR1 SGHTA, CDR2 FQGTGA. The CDR3 extends over 14 amino acids. V lost 5 bases to trimming and J lost 6 bases; unmatched junction nucleotides: 4. DNA for the CDR3: TGTGCCAGCAGCCAAAGCGGGAGGGGCAATGAGCAGTTCTTC. Protein: CASSQSGRGNEQFF. The full variable domain, rest sourced from reference TRBV7-3 and TRBJ2-1, is GAGVSQTPSNKVTEKGKYVELRCDPISGHTALYWYRQSLGQGPEFLIYFQGTGAADDSGLPNDRFFAVRPEGSVSTLKIQRTERGDSAVYLCASSQSGRGNEQFFGPGTRLTVL.

This rearrangement joins TRBV9 to TRBJ2-5; a possible D gene is TRBD1 (5 bases). This CDR3 region has 13 residues. Germline V gene data show CDR1 as SGDLS and CDR2 as YYNGEE. Trimming pared 2 bases from V and 5 bases from J, leaving 10 bases between. The CDR3 coding sequence is TGTGCCAGCAGCGTTAGGGGCCGGGAGACCCAGTACTTC. Its protein is CASSVRGRETQYF.

The chain links TRBV10-1 to TRBJ1-1; 10 bases map to TRBD1. Germline CDR1 reads WNHNN; CDR2 reads SYGVQD (reference sequence). The CDR3 contains 16 residues. The junction had 5 bases not matched to a gene; V was cut back by 4 bases and J by 0 bases. CDR3 amino acids: CASSGGQGLLNTEAFF. The CDR3 DNA is TGCGCCAGCAGTGGGGGACAGGGGCTGTTGAACACTGAAGCTTTCTTT.

This chain uses TRBV5-1 with TRBJ1-1; 7 positions agree with TRBD1. The junction had 3 bases not matched to a gene; V was cut back by 1 base and J by 0 bases. The CDR3 consists of 15 residues. Germline V gene lookup returns CDR1 SGHRS and CDR2 YFSETQ. The CDR3 protein is CASSLWGQLNTEAFF. The DNA for the CDR3 is TGCGCCAGCAGCTTGTGGGGACAGCTGAACACTGAAGCTTTCTTT.

This clone occurred a few times. The chain couples TRBV2 to TRBJ2-7; 10 bases are shared with TRBD2. The CDR3 length is 14 residues. J lost 6 bases, V lost 5 bases, and 7 bases had no gene match. From germline, CDR1 is SNHLY and CDR2 FYNNEI. The chain's CDR3 is CASSSPGLALEQYF. CDR3 in DNA: TGTGCCAGCAGTAGCCCGGGACTAGCGCTCGAGCAGTACTTC.

The chain couples TRBV19 to TRBJ2-4, with 8 positions matching TRBD1. There are 13 residues in the CDR3. Germline V CDR1 and CDR2: LNHDA, SQIVND (reference sequence). Trimming cost V 7 bases and J 6 bases; bases outside gene matches: 5. The CDR3 DNA reads TGTGCCAGTAATACGGGACAGGCAAACATTCAGTACTTC. Amino acid sequence: CASNTGQANIQYF.

In DNA form, the CDR3 reads TGTGCCAGTAGCCTGACAGCGCAAAATGAAAAACTGTTTTTT. Its protein product is CASSLTAQNEKLFF. The chain couples TRBV6-5 to TRBJ1-4; TRBD1 is a possible D gene (5 bases). CDR1 and CDR2 (germline): MNHEY, SVGAGI. The length of the CDR3 is 14 residues. Trimming removed 9 bases from V and 5 bases from J, with 16 bases in between.

V is TRBV5-1 and J is TRBJ2-1, with 10 positions matching TRBD2. Per germline, CDR1 SGHRS and CDR2 YFSETQ. The CDR3 consists of 16 residues. The ends lost 4 bases at V and 7 bases at J; junction bases unmatched: 11. CDR3 DNA sequence: TGCGCCAGCAGCCGCGGAACAGCGGGAGGGAAAAATGAGCAGTTCTTC. It yields the protein CASSRGTAGGKNEQFF.

The chain recombines TRBV19 with TRBJ1-4; D gene unclear. Germline V lookup: CDR1 LNHDA, CDR2 SQIVND (reference sequence). Trimming pared 7 bases from V and 4 bases from J, leaving 16 bases between. The CDR3 covers 15 residues. As DNA, the CDR3 is TGTGCCAGTACCTCGGACGGTGCAATTAATGAAAAACTGTTTTTT. It specifies CASTSDGAINEKLFF.

The V call is TRBV7-9, the J call TRBJ1-2, with D possibly TRBD1 on 6 matching bases. With 5 bases removed from V and 7 bases from J, the gap between germline ends came to 20 bases. There are 15 residues in the CDR3. CDR1 and CDR2 (germline): SEHNR, FQNEAQ (reference sequence). The CDR3: CASSPRAGGEGGYTF. The CDR3 DNA reads TGTGCCAGCAGCCCCCGCGCGGGGGGCGAAGGTGGCTACACCTTC. Full variable domain (rest looked up from reference TRBV7-9 and TRBJ1-2): DTGVSQNPRHKITKRGQNVTFRCDPISEHNRLYWYRQTLGQGPEFLTYFQNEAQLEKSRLLSDRFSAERPKGSFSTLEIQRTEQGDSAMYLCASSPRAGGEGGYTFGSGTRLTVV.

About this clone: A read error is possible here, since a much larger clone lies one base away. The sample has other DNA sequences that encode this CDR3 too. The chain employs TRBV14 and TRBJ2-6; no clear D gene. This CDR3 spans 14 amino acids. From germline, CDR1 is SGHDN and CDR2 FVKESK. CDR3 region: CASSRSSGANVLTF. The CDR3 DNA is TGCGCCAGCAGCCGAAGCTCTGGGGCCAACGTCCTGACTTTC.

This rearrangement joins TRBV6-5 to TRBJ2-1; unclear D gene. Germline V lookup: CDR1 MNHEY, CDR2 SVGAGI. CDR3 length equals 11 residues. Trimming took off 2 bases at V and 8 bases at J, with 4 bases between the two ends. CDR3 coding DNA: TGTGCCAGCAGTTACCTGGATGAGCAGTTCTTC. Encoded protein: CASSYLDEQFF.

The rearrangement joins TRBV28 to TRBJ1-1, with D possibly TRBD1 on 6 matching bases. The germline V and J ends were trimmed by 7 bases and 2 bases, with 23 bases remaining between them. Germline assignment: CDR1 MDHEN and CDR2 SYDVKM. CDR3 size: 17 residues. The CDR3 spells CASTSWGYRGKNTEAFF. DNA of the CDR3: TGTGCCAGCACCTCCTGGGGATATAGGGGGAAAAACACTGAAGCTTTCTTT.

This clone was picked up a small number of times. V is TRBV4-1 and J is TRBJ2-6; D might be TRBD1 or TRBD2, each matching 5 bases. Trimming stripped 8 bases from V and 3 bases from J, with 17 bases between. The CDR3 contains 16 residues. Germline V gene data show CDR1 as MGHRA and CDR2 as YSYEKL. The CDR3 coding sequence is TGCGCCAGCCGGGACCCCCGAGTTAATGGGGCCAACGTCCTGACTTTC. Its protein product is CASRDPRVNGANVLTF.

The rearrangement joins TRBV4-1 to TRBJ2-4; 9 bases align to TRBD2. The CDR3 spans 16 residues. Germline CDR1 reads MGHRA; CDR2 reads YSYEKL. The ends lost 1 base at V and 6 bases at J; junction bases unmatched: 7. The CDR3 region is CASSQVAGGRGNIQYF. In DNA, the CDR3 is TGCGCCAGCAGCCAAGTAGCCGGCGGGAGGGGAAACATTCAGTACTTC.